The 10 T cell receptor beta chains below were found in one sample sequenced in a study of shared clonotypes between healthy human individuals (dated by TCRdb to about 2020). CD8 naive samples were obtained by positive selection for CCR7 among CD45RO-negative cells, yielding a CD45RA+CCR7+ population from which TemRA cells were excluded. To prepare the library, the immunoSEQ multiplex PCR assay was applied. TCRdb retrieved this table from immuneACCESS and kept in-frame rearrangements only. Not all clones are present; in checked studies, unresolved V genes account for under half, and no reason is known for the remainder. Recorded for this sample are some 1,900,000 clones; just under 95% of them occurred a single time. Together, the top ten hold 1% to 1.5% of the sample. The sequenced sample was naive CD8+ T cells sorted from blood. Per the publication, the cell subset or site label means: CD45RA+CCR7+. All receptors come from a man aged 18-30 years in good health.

For the CDR3, the DNA is TGTGCCAGCAGTCAGACAGGGGCGTACACCGGGGAGCTGTTTTTT. Protein product: CASSQTGAYTGELFF. The V and J genes are TRBV28 and TRBJ2-2, with 8 bases identical to TRBD1. This CDR3 is 15 amino acids long. Losses at the gene ends were 5 bases for V and 3 bases for J; bases not matched to a gene: 5. In germline, CDR1 is MDHEN, CDR2 SYDVKM.

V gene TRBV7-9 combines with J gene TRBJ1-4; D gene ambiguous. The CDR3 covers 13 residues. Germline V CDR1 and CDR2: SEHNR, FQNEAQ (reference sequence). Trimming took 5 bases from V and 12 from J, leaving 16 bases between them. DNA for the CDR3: TGTGCCAGCAGCCCGGAGGTTTCCAGAGAACTGTTTTTT. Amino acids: CASSPEVSRELFF.

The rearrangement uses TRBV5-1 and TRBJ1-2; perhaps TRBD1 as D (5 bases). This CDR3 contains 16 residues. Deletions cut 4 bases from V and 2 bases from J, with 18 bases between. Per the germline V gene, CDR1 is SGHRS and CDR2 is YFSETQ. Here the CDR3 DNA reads TGCGCCAGCAGCCCTCTTTCGGGACCGACCAACTATGGCTACACCTTC. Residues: CASSPLSGPTNYGYTF.

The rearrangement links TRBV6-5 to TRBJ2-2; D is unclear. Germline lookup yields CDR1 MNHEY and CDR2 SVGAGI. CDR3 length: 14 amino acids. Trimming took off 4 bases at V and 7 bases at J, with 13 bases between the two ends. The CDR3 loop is CASSLARHDGELFF. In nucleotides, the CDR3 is TGTGCCAGCAGTTTAGCTCGGCATGACGGGGAGCTGTTTTTT.

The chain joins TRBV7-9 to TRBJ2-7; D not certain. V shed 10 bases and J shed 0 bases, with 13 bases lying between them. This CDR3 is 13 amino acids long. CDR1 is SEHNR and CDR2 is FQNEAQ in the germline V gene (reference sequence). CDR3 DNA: TGTGCCATGCGTCTGGATTACTCCTACGAGCAGTACTTC. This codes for CAMRLDYSYEQYF.

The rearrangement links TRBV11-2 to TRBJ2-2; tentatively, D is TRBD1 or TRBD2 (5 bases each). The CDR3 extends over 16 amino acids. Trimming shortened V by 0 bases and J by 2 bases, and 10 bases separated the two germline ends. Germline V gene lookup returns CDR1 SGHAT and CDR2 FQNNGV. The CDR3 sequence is CASSLDRGFNTGELFF. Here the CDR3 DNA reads TGTGCCAGCAGCTTAGATCGGGGCTTTAACACCGGGGAGCTGTTTTTT.

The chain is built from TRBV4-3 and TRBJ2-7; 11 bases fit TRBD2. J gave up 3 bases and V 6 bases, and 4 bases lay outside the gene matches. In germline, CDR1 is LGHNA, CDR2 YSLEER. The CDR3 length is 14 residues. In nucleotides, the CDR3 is TGCGCCAGCAGTGTAGCGGGAGGGGACTACGAGCAGTACTTC. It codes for CASSVAGGDYEQYF.

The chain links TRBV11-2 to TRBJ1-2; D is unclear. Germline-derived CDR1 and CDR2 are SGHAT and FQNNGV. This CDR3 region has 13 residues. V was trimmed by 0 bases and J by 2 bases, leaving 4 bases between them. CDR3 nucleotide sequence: TGTGCCAGCAGCTTAGAACAGAACTATGGCTACACCTTC. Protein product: CASSLEQNYGYTF.

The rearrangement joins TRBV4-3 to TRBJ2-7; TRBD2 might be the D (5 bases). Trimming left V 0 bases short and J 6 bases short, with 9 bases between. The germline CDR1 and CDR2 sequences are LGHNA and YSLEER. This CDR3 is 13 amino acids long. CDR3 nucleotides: TGCGCCAGCAGCCAAGATCGGACTCGCGAGCAGTACTTC. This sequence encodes CASSQDRTREQYF.

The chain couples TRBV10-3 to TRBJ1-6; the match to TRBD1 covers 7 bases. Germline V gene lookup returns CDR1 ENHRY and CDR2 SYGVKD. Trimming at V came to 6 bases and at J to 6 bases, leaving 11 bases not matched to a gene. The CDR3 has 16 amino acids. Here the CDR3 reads CAIRPNPGQTNSPLHF. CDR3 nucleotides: TGTGCCATCAGACCGAACCCGGGACAGACTAATTCACCCCTCCACTTT.